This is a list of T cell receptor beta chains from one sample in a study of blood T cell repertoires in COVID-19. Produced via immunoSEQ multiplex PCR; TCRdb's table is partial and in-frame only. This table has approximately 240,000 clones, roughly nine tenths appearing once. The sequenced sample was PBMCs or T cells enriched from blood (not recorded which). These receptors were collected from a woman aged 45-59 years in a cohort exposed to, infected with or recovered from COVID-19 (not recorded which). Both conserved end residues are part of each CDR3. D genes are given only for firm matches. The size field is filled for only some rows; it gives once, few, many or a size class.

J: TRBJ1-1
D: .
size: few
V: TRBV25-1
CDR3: CASSQSGKGEAFF
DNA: TGTGCCAGCAGCCAGTCAGGGAAGGGCGAAGCTTTCTTT

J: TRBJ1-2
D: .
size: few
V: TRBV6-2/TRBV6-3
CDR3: CASSYGGIYGYTF
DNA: TGTGCCAGCAGTTACGGAGGGATCTACGGCTACACCTTC

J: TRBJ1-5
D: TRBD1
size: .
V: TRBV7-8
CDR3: CASSSAGGQGNQPQHF
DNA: TGTGCCAGCAGCTCCGCAGGGGGCCAGGGCAATCAGCCCCAGCATTTT

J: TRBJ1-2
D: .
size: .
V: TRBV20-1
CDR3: CSASGAANYGYTF
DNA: TGCAGTGCTAGTGGGGCTGCTAACTATGGCTACACCTTC

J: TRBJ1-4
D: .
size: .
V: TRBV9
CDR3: CASSVEAGNVEKLFF
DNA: TGTGCCAGCAGCGTAGAGGCAGGGAATGTTGAAAAACTGTTTTTT

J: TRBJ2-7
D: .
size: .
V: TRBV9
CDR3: CASSPSWGSNLQCF
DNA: TGTGCCAGCAGCCCCAGCTGGGGCAGCAACCTCCAGTGCTTC

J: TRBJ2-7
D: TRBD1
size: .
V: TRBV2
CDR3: CASSESLGTGGTYEQYF
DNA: TGTGCCAGCAGTGAATCTCTTGGGACAGGGGGCACCTACGAGCAGTACTTC

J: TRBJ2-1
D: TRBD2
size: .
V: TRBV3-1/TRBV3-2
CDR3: CASSQEGLAGGLSNEQFF
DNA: TGTGCCAGCAGCCAAGAGGGCCTAGCGGGGGGGCTCAGCAATGAGCAGTTCTTC

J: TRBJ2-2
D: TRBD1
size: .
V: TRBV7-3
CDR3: CASSYDRDPTGELFF
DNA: TGTGCCAGCAGTTACGACAGGGACCCCACCGGGGAGCTGTTTTTT

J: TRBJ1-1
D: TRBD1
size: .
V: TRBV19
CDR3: CASSIRQGARGTEAFF
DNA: TGTGCCAGTAGTATTCGACAGGGGGCGCGGGGTACTGAAGCTTTCTTT

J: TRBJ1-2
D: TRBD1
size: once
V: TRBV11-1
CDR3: CASSLAGGDYGYTF
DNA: TGTGCCAGCAGCTTAGCAGGGGGCGACTATGGCTACACCTTC

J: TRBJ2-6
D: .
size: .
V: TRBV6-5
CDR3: CASSSSGSGANVLTF
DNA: TGTGCCAGCAGCTCGTCGGGTTCTGGGGCCAACGTCCTGACTTTC

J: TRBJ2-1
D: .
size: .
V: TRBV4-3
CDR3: CASSQVLGAYNEQFF
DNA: TGCGCCAGCAGCCAAGTCTTAGGGGCCTACAATGAGCAGTTCTTC

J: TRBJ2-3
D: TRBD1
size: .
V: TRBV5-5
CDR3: CASSKTGTGPDTQYF
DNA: TGTGCCAGCAGCAAAACCGGGACAGGGCCGGATACGCAGTATTTT

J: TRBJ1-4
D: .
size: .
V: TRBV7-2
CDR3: CASSSEWWEKLFF
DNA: TGTGCCAGCAGCTCGGAGTGGTGGGAAAAACTGTTTTTT

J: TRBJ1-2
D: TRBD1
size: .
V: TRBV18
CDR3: CASSEQGALSYGYTF
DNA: TGTGCCAGCTCGGAACAGGGGGCTCTATCCTATGGCTACACCTTC

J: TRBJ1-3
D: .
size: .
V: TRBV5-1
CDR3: CASSLARGSGNTIYF
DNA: TGCGCCAGCAGCTTGGCCCGCGGTTCTGGAAACACCATATATTTT

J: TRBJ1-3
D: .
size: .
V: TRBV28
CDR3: CASSLVGREDTIYF
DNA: TGTGCCAGCAGTTTGGTTGGCAGGGAGGACACCATATATTTT

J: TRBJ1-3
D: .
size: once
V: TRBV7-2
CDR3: CASKRGDPGNTIYF
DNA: TGTGCCAGCAAGCGGGGAGACCCCGGAAACACCATATATTTT

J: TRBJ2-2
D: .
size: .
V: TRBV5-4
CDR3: CASSSFPAGDTGELFF
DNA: TGTGCCAGCAGCTCATTCCCGGCAGGGGACACCGGGGAGCTGTTTTTT

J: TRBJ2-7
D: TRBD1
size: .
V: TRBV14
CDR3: CASSQGTGLRWEQYF
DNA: TGTGCCAGCAGCCAGGGGACAGGCCTTAGGTGGGAGCAGTACTTC

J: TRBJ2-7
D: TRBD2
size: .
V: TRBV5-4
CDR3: CASSSTSKYEQYF
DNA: TGTGCCAGCAGTTCGACTAGCAAGTACGAGCAGTACTTC

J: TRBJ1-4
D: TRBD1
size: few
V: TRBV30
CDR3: CAWTGGLINEKLFF
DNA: TGTGCCTGGACAGGGGGCTTAATTAATGAAAAACTGTTTTTT

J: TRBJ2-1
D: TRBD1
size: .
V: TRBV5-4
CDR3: CASSSAGTGLNEQFF
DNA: TGTGCCAGCAGCTCCGCCGGGACAGGTCTGAATGAGCAGTTCTTC

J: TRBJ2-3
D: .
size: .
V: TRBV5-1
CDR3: CASSLGATSTDTQYF
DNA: TGCGCCAGCAGCTTGGGGGCTACCAGCACAGATACGCAGTATTTT

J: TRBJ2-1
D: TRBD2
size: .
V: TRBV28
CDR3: CASTHSGRSYNEQFF
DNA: TGTGCCAGCACCCATAGCGGGAGGTCCTACAATGAGCAGTTCTTC

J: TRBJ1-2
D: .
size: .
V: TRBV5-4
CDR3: CASSLVSPGAQGYTF
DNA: TGTGCCAGCAGCTTGGTATCTCCAGGGGCACAGGGCTACACCTTC